This T cell receptor beta chain was observed in a study of blood T cells in healthy people across ages. The study, taken as a whole, reports: Estimates drawn from one million T cells were deemed to understate diversity.

Together with a sample-barcoded 5' primer, a J-beta primer mix was included in a second PCR lasting about 6 to 12 cycles. TCRdb called the 5' RACE reads again in MiXCR, with one record for every CDR3 protein. The sample contains roughly 1.7 million distinct CDR3 sequences, about 32% of which appear only once. The V end lost 1 base, the J end lost 1 base, and 4 bases lay between the germline ends. Germline V lookup: CDR1 DFQATT, CDR2 SNEGSKA (reference sequence). CDR3 length: 12 residues. Only a few counts were recorded for this clonotype. Its specificity is not known. A much larger clone differs by one base, so this may be a read error.

The sequence was obtained from a woman under 40 in good health. The chain has TRBV20-1 and TRBJ2-5; D remains ambiguous. Material: blood. As DNA, the CDR3 is TGCAGTGCTAGAGTTAGCCAAGAGACCCAGTACTTC. Its protein is CSARVSQETQYF.